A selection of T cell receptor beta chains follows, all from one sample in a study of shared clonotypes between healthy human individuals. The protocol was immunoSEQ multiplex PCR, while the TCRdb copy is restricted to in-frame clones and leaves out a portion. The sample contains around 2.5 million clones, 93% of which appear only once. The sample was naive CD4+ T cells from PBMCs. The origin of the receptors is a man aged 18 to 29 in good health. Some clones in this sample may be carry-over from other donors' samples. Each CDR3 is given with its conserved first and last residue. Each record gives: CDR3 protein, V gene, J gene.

CASSLAGAASGTQYF	TRBV7-2	TRBJ2-3
CAPVPLRDRSSYEQYF	TRBV21-1	TRBJ2-7
CASSAGQGATLRETQYF	TRBV5-5	TRBJ2-5
CASSEQGGYEQYF	TRBV6-1	TRBJ2-7
CASSLTSVLGGANVLTF	TRBV7-3	TRBJ2-6
CASSLYGPSQETQYF	TRBV7-2	TRBJ2-5
CASSLEGGFEQYF	TRBV11-2	TRBJ2-7
CASSYTGQTNEKLFF	TRBV6-5	TRBJ1-4
CASSFQGGGELFF	TRBV5-1	TRBJ2-2
CASSLGTAQRPYGYTF	TRBV11-1	TRBJ1-2
CGASETASGNTIYF	TRBV29-1	TRBJ1-3
CSGRVAATEAFF	TRBV29-1	TRBJ1-1
CASSLGSGRGNNEQFF	TRBV7-9	TRBJ2-1
CASSHSGLAALLLFF	TRBV27	TRBJ2-1
CASSSNRVRETQYF	TRBV11-2	TRBJ2-5
CASSPRGVSDTQYF	TRBV11-3	TRBJ2-3
CASGQGQAAVDTQYF	TRBV5-1	TRBJ2-3
CASSLGTSGTQYF	TRBV5-6	TRBJ2-3
CASSLTGPTASEQYF	TRBV7-2	TRBJ2-7
CASSFVGVGTEAFF	TRBV5-5	TRBJ1-1
CASSYRGANVGEQYF	TRBV6-5	TRBJ2-7
CASSSWTENTGELFF	TRBV5-4	TRBJ2-2
CASSRDRVGETQYF	TRBV19	TRBJ2-5
CASRFGTSGNNEQFF	TRBV27	TRBJ2-1
CASSLGDRDTDTQYF	TRBV5-8	TRBJ2-3
CASSFSGREDTQYF	TRBV5-1	TRBJ2-3
CASSLPSGRRYQETQYF	TRBV5-4	TRBJ2-5
CASSFNRAFGQPQHF	TRBV13	TRBJ1-5
CASSHKRDPFLSQHF	TRBV18	TRBJ1-5
CASSDLAGTYNEQFF	TRBV6-4	TRBJ2-1
CASSLRGPAGRQETQYF	TRBV28	TRBJ2-5
CAISGLPTGARYGYTF	TRBV10-3	TRBJ1-2
CASSVAGFTDTQYF	TRBV25-1	TRBJ2-3
CASSEGTRVMAEAFF	TRBV6-1	TRBJ1-1
CASSPPRGMNTEAFF	TRBV18	TRBJ1-1
CARTHFGTGDTDTQYF	TRBV11-2	TRBJ2-3
CASSTPGLAGGDTQYF	TRBV28	TRBJ2-3
CASSDRAMIYGYTF	TRBV19	TRBJ1-2
CASSGETLAKNIQYF	TRBV6-6	TRBJ2-4
CASSEIPAGYSETQYF	TRBV2	TRBJ2-5
CASSPRARPENGELFF	TRBV18	TRBJ2-2
CASSSPGEQYF	TRBV5-4	TRBJ2-7
CASSLTLQETQYF	TRBV7-3	TRBJ2-5
CASSVGVVGDQPQHF	TRBV9	TRBJ1-5
CASSGLRSPYGYTF	TRBV5-8	TRBJ1-2
CASSETSGRTGELFF	TRBV19	TRBJ2-2
CMGQGSYNEQFF	TRBV7-2	TRBJ2-1